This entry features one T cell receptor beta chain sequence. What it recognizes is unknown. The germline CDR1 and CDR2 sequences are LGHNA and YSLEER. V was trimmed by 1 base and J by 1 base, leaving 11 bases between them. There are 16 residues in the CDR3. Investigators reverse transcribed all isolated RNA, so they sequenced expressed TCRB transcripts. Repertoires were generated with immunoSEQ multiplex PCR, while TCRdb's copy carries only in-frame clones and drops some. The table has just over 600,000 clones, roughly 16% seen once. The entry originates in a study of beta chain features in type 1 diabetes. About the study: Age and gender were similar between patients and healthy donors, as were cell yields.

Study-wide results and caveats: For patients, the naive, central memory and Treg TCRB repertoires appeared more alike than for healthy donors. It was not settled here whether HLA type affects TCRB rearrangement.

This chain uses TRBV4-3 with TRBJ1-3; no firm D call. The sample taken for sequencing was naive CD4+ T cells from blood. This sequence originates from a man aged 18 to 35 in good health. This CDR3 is CASSQGAWVSGNTIYF. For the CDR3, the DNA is TGCGCCAGCAGCCAAGGGGCTTGGGTTTCTGGAAACACCATATATTTT.